A selection of T cell receptor beta chains follows, all from one sample in a study of T cell responses to AZD1222 COVID-19 vaccine. Clones were read by immunoSEQ multiplex PCR, and TCRdb kept only the in-frame ones, dropping some. The repertoire holds approximately 97,000 clones, with roughly nine tenths as singletons. Sequencing used peripheral blood, obtained on day 0 of AZD1222 vaccination. The source is an adult in good health. CDR3s include the opening cysteine and the closing phenylalanine or tryptophan. Each record gives: V gene, clone size, D gene, J gene, CDR3 DNA, CDR3 protein. A D gene is named only where the DNA matches it firmly. For some rows the clone size is stated as once, few or many, or as a class when expanded; others skip it.

v_call: TRBV27
clone_size: NA
d_call: NA
j_call: TRBJ1-5
cdr3_nt: TGTGCCAGCAGTCATCCGGGACTGGTTGGGCCCCAGCATTTT
cdr3_aa: CASSHPGLVGPQHF

v_call: TRBV7-8
clone_size: NA
d_call: NA
j_call: TRBJ1-2
cdr3_nt: TGTGCCAGCAGCTTAAGGGGAGGGGGCTATGGCTACACCTTC
cdr3_aa: CASSLRGGGYGYTF

v_call: TRBV10-1
clone_size: few
d_call: TRBD1
j_call: TRBJ1-2
cdr3_nt: TGCGCCAGCAGGAGGCCCCCTGGGAGGGGGCAACTCTATGGCTACACCTTC
cdr3_aa: CASRRPPGRGQLYGYTF

v_call: TRBV6-1
clone_size: NA
d_call: NA
j_call: TRBJ1-2
cdr3_nt: TGTGCCAGCAGTCAAGCCTCTAACTATGGCTACACCTTC
cdr3_aa: CASSQASNYGYTF

v_call: TRBV19
clone_size: NA
d_call: NA
j_call: TRBJ2-5
cdr3_nt: TGTGCCAGTAAGGGTCTGGCGGACCAAGAGACCCAGTACTTC
cdr3_aa: CASKGLADQETQYF

v_call: TRBV14
clone_size: NA
d_call: NA
j_call: TRBJ2-7
cdr3_nt: TGTGCCAGCAGCCAAGATCCCAGAAGCGGGTCCCAGCGGCCCTACGAGCAGTACTTC
cdr3_aa: CASSQDPRSGSQRPYEQYF

v_call: TRBV7-6
clone_size: NA
d_call: NA
j_call: TRBJ2-5
cdr3_nt: TGTGCCAGCAGCTTAGGGGGGCGCGAGACCCAGTACTTC
cdr3_aa: CASSLGGRETQYF

v_call: TRBV9
clone_size: NA
d_call: TRBD2
j_call: TRBJ2-7
cdr3_nt: TGTGCCAGCAGCGTAGGACTAGCGGGAGGGGCCGAGCAGTACTTC
cdr3_aa: CASSVGLAGGAEQYF

v_call: TRBV6-2/TRBV6-3
clone_size: NA
d_call: NA
j_call: TRBJ2-7
cdr3_nt: TGTGCCAGCAGTTACCCTGGTCCGGCCTCTATCACCTACGAGCAGTACTTC
cdr3_aa: CASSYPGPASITYEQYF

v_call: TRBV19
clone_size: NA
d_call: NA
j_call: TRBJ1-4
cdr3_nt: TGTGCCAGTAGTCGTCGCAGAGACTACCTTGCAACTAATGAAAAACTGTTTTTT
cdr3_aa: CASSRRRDYLATNEKLFF

v_call: TRBV7-2
clone_size: NA
d_call: TRBD2
j_call: TRBJ2-1
cdr3_nt: TGTGCCAGCAGTCTCCGTCCGGGGGAGGGCAATGAGCAGTTCTTC
cdr3_aa: CASSLRPGEGNEQFF

v_call: TRBV27
clone_size: NA
d_call: NA
j_call: TRBJ2-3
cdr3_nt: TGTGCCAGCAGCCCCCACTCCCGCACAGATACGCAGTATTTT
cdr3_aa: CASSPHSRTDTQYF

v_call: TRBV6-1
clone_size: NA
d_call: TRBD2
j_call: TRBJ2-3
cdr3_nt: TGTGCCAGCAGTGAAAGGAAACGCGGGGGGGCGGGCCGAACAGATACGCAGTATTTT
cdr3_aa: CASSERKRGGAGRTDTQYF

v_call: TRBV5-6
clone_size: NA
d_call: NA
j_call: TRBJ2-5
cdr3_nt: TGTGCCAGCAGCTTGCTTGAGACCCAGTACTTC
cdr3_aa: CASSLLETQYF

v_call: TRBV12-3/TRBV12-4
clone_size: NA
d_call: NA
j_call: TRBJ1-1
cdr3_nt: TGTGCCAGCAGTTTGGTAGACCTTGAAGCTTTCTTT
cdr3_aa: CASSLVDLEAFF

v_call: TRBV18
clone_size: NA
d_call: NA
j_call: TRBJ1-4
cdr3_nt: TGTGCCAGCTCACCACCCGGCAGGGCGGGAAAACTGTTTTTT
cdr3_aa: CASSPPGRAGKLFF

v_call: TRBV19
clone_size: NA
d_call: TRBD1
j_call: TRBJ2-7
cdr3_nt: TGTGCCAGTAGTCCAATCCCGGGACAGGGCGAGCAGTACTTC
cdr3_aa: CASSPIPGQGEQYF

v_call: TRBV30
clone_size: NA
d_call: NA
j_call: TRBJ1-5
cdr3_nt: TGTGCCTGGAGCGCCGGGACATTTAGCAATCAGCCCCAGCATTTT
cdr3_aa: CAWSAGTFSNQPQHF

v_call: TRBV28
clone_size: NA
d_call: TRBD1
j_call: TRBJ1-5
cdr3_nt: TGTGCCAGCAGTGGACAGGTAGGCTTGGGGCAGCCCCAGCATTTT
cdr3_aa: CASSGQVGLGQPQHF

v_call: TRBV9
clone_size: NA
d_call: NA
j_call: TRBJ2-3
cdr3_nt: TGTGCCAGCAGCGTAGGCCGGGTGGTGAATACGCAGTATTTT
cdr3_aa: CASSVGRVVNTQYF

v_call: TRBV6-2/TRBV6-3
clone_size: NA
d_call: TRBD1
j_call: TRBJ1-6
cdr3_nt: TGTGCCAGCAGTTACGGGACAGGGTTGATTTGGAATTCACCCCTCCACTTT
cdr3_aa: CASSYGTGLIWNSPLHF

v_call: TRBV28
clone_size: NA
d_call: NA
j_call: TRBJ1-2
cdr3_nt: TGTGCCAGCTCTCTCCCGGGGGCGTTCTATGGCTACACCTTC
cdr3_aa: CASSLPGAFYGYTF

v_call: TRBV7-3
clone_size: NA
d_call: NA
j_call: TRBJ1-6
cdr3_nt: TGTGCCAGCAGCTTAAGTCTCGGACAGTCAGGGAGCTCCTATAATTCACCCCTCCACTTT
cdr3_aa: CASSLSLGQSGSSYNSPLHF

v_call: TRBV27
clone_size: NA
d_call: TRBD2
j_call: TRBJ2-2
cdr3_nt: TGTGCCAGCAGTTTAGGGGAGGGCCTTATTACCGGGGAGCTGTTTTTT
cdr3_aa: CASSLGEGLITGELFF

v_call: TRBV9
clone_size: NA
d_call: NA
j_call: TRBJ1-2
cdr3_nt: TGTGCCAGCAGCGTACTTCATGGGGGGGACTATGGCTACACCTTC
cdr3_aa: CASSVLHGGDYGYTF

v_call: TRBV19
clone_size: NA
d_call: NA
j_call: TRBJ2-3
cdr3_nt: TGTGCCAGTAGGCCCCGGCCTTTCGGGAGTGGATCAGATACGCAGTATTTT
cdr3_aa: CASRPRPFGSGSDTQYF

v_call: TRBV30
clone_size: NA
d_call: TRBD1
j_call: TRBJ1-5
cdr3_nt: TGTGAGGGGCCCGACAGGGGGCGGTGGAATCAGCCCCAGCATTTT
cdr3_aa: CEGPDRGRWNQPQHF

v_call: TRBV7-8
clone_size: NA
d_call: NA
j_call: TRBJ2-1
cdr3_nt: TGTGCCAGCAGCTACCTCAGTAATTGGGCGGGACGAGGGAATGAGCAGTTCTTC
cdr3_aa: CASSYLSNWAGRGNEQFF

v_call: TRBV5-5
clone_size: NA
d_call: NA
j_call: TRBJ2-5
cdr3_nt: TGTGCCAGCAGCTTGGTCCCGGGTAACCAAGAGACCCAGTACTTC
cdr3_aa: CASSLVPGNQETQYF

v_call: TRBV28
clone_size: NA
d_call: NA
j_call: TRBJ1-1
cdr3_nt: TGTGCCAGCAGGCAGGGTTTCACTGAAGCTTTCTTT
cdr3_aa: CASRQGFTEAFF

v_call: TRBV24-1
clone_size: once
d_call: NA
j_call: TRBJ2-2
cdr3_nt: TGTGCCACCGGGTCCGCGAACACCGGGGAGCTGTTTTTT
cdr3_aa: CATGSANTGELFF

v_call: TRBV12-3/TRBV12-4
clone_size: NA
d_call: NA
j_call: TRBJ1-5
cdr3_nt: TGTGCCAGCAGTAGAACAGGGAGTCAGCCCCAGCATTTT
cdr3_aa: CASSRTGSQPQHF

v_call: TRBV7-3
clone_size: NA
d_call: TRBD2
j_call: TRBJ2-3
cdr3_nt: TGTGCCAGCAGCTCCCCACCGGGACTATCGACTAGCACAGATACGCAGTATTTT
cdr3_aa: CASSSPPGLSTSTDTQYF

v_call: TRBV5-5
clone_size: NA
d_call: TRBD2
j_call: TRBJ2-7
cdr3_nt: TGTGCCAGCAGCCCAGAGCCTAGCGGCACCTACGAGCAGTACTTC
cdr3_aa: CASSPEPSGTYEQYF

v_call: TRBV5-1
clone_size: NA
d_call: NA
j_call: TRBJ1-1
cdr3_nt: TGCGCCAGCAGCTTGGACAGGGTTGTTGTTGAAGCTTTCTTT
cdr3_aa: CASSLDRVVVEAFF

v_call: TRBV27
clone_size: NA
d_call: TRBD2
j_call: TRBJ2-1
cdr3_nt: TGTGCCAGCAGTTCGGGACTAGCGAGAAATGAGCAGTTCTTC
cdr3_aa: CASSSGLARNEQFF

v_call: TRBV28
clone_size: NA
d_call: NA
j_call: TRBJ1-5
cdr3_nt: TGTGCCAGCAGTTTACCCGACAATCAGCCCCAGCATTTT
cdr3_aa: CASSLPDNQPQHF

v_call: TRBV7-2
clone_size: NA
d_call: NA
j_call: TRBJ1-2
cdr3_nt: TGTGCCAGCAGCTTACGGTCAGGGGCCCTAAACTATGGCTACACCTTC
cdr3_aa: CASSLRSGALNYGYTF

v_call: TRBV27
clone_size: NA
d_call: NA
j_call: TRBJ2-1
cdr3_nt: TGTGCCAGCAGAGGACTTCTCTACAATGAGCAGTTCTTC
cdr3_aa: CASRGLLYNEQFF

v_call: TRBV5-1
clone_size: NA
d_call: NA
j_call: TRBJ2-7
cdr3_nt: TGCGCCAGCAGCTCCCAGGGGAGCTCCTACGAGCAGTACTTC
cdr3_aa: CASSSQGSSYEQYF

v_call: TRBV21-1
clone_size: NA
d_call: NA
j_call: TRBJ1-1
cdr3_nt: TGTGCCAGCAGCCCTGGCACCCGGGGCACTGAAGCTTTCTTT
cdr3_aa: CASSPGTRGTEAFF

v_call: TRBV27
clone_size: NA
d_call: NA
j_call: TRBJ1-2
cdr3_nt: TGTGCCAGCAGTTCCCAGGGCCCTCCTAACTATGGCTACACCTTC
cdr3_aa: CASSSQGPPNYGYTF

v_call: TRBV7-6
clone_size: NA
d_call: TRBD1
j_call: TRBJ1-2
cdr3_nt: TGTGCCAGCAGAACTGCGAGGGACAGGGATACCTACGGCTACACCTTC
cdr3_aa: CASRTARDRDTYGYTF

v_call: TRBV15
clone_size: NA
d_call: NA
j_call: TRBJ1-1
cdr3_nt: TGTGCCACCAGCAGAGACGGGAACACTGAAGCTTTCTTT
cdr3_aa: CATSRDGNTEAFF

v_call: TRBV4-2
clone_size: NA
d_call: NA
j_call: TRBJ1-2
cdr3_nt: TGTGCCAGCAGCCAAGATGGGCCTACCTGGGCCTATGGCTACACCTTC
cdr3_aa: CASSQDGPTWAYGYTF

v_call: TRBV6-1
clone_size: NA
d_call: NA
j_call: TRBJ1-1
cdr3_nt: TGTGCCAGCAGTGCCTTCCCCAGCAGGGGCCAGAACACTGAAGCTTTCTTT
cdr3_aa: CASSAFPSRGQNTEAFF

v_call: TRBV3-1/TRBV3-2
clone_size: NA
d_call: NA
j_call: TRBJ2-1
cdr3_nt: TGTGCCAGCAGCCAAGAAGTGTATGAGCAGTTCTTC
cdr3_aa: CASSQEVYEQFF

v_call: TRBV4-3
clone_size: NA
d_call: NA
j_call: TRBJ1-1
cdr3_nt: TGCGCCAGCAGCCAAGAGCAAGGGGCTTATCACACTGAAGCTTTCTTT
cdr3_aa: CASSQEQGAYHTEAFF

v_call: TRBV5-1
clone_size: NA
d_call: NA
j_call: TRBJ1-4
cdr3_nt: TGCGCCAGCAGCCGAGGTTCGGGCGGCACTAATGAAAAACTGTTTTTT
cdr3_aa: CASSRGSGGTNEKLFF

v_call: TRBV3-1/TRBV3-2
clone_size: NA
d_call: NA
j_call: TRBJ2-7
cdr3_nt: TGTGCCAGCAGCCCACGATCGGGGTACGAGCAGTACTTC
cdr3_aa: CASSPRSGYEQYF

v_call: TRBV19
clone_size: NA
d_call: NA
j_call: TRBJ1-2
cdr3_nt: TGTGCCAGTAACGACTTCGCTGGCTACACCTTC
cdr3_aa: CASNDFAGYTF

v_call: TRBV6-1
clone_size: NA
d_call: NA
j_call: TRBJ1-4
cdr3_nt: TGTGCCAGCAGTGAATCCAGGGTCACTAATGAAAAACTGTTTTTT
cdr3_aa: CASSESRVTNEKLFF